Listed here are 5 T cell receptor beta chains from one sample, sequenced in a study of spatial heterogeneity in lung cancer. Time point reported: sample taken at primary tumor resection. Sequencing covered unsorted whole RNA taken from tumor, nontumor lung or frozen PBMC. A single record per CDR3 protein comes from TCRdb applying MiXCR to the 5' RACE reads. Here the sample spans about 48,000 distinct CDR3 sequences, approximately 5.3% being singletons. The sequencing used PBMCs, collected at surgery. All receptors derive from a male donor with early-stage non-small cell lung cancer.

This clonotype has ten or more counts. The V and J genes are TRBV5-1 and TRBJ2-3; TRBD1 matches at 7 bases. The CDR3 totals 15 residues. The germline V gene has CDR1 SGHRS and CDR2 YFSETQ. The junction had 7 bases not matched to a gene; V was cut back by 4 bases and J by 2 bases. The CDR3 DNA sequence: TGCGCCAGCAGCCTAGGGGGCGCGGACACAGATACGCAGTATTTT. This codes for CASSLGGADTDTQYF.

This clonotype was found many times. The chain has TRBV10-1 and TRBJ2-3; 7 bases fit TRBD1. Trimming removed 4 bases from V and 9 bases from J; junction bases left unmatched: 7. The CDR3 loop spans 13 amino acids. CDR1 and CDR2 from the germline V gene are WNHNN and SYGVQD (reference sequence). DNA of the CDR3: TGCGCCAGCAGTGGAAATGGGACAGCCACGCAGTATTTT. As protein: CASSGNGTATQYF.

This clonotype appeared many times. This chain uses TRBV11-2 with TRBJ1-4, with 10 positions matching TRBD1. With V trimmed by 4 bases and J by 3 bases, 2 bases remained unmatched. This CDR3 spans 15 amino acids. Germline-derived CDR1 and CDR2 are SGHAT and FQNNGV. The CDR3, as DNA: TGTGCCAGCAGCTCCGGGACAGGGGCTAATGAAAAACTGTTTTTT. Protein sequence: CASSSGTGANEKLFF.

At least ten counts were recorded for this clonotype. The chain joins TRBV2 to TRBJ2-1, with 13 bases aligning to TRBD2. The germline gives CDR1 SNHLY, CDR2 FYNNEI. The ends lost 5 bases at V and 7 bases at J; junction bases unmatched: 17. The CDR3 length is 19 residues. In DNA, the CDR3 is TGTGCCAGCAGTTTGACTAGCGGGAGGTCCGCCTTCAGATGGAATGAGCAGTTCTTC. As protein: CASSLTSGRSAFRWNEQFF.

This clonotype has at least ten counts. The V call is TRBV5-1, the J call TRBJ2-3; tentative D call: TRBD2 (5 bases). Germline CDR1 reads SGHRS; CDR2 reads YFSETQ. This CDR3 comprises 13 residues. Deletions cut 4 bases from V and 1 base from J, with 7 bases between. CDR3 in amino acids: CASSEEGTDTQYF. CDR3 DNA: TGCGCCAGCAGCGAGGAGGGCACAGATACGCAGTATTTT.